This T cell receptor (beta chain) was sequenced for a study of T cells in Graves' hyperthyroidism and ophthalmopathy. TCR beta CDR3 regions were amplified from RNA. The study used the HTBI primer set for a first-round RT-PCR of the TCR CDR3. TCRdb itself ran the multiplex PCR reads through MiXCR, one entry per CDR3 protein. The sample has approximately 600,000 distinct CDR3 sequences, 13% to 15% seen once. Ophthalmopathy cases scored 3 or more on the Clinical Activity Score and 4 or more on NOSPECS grade, with duration below 3 months. Trimming removed 3 bases at V and 9 bases at J, with 9 bases between. This CDR3 is built from 12 residues. The germline CDR1 and CDR2 sequences are MRHNA and SNTAGT.

The V call is TRBV6-4, the J call TRBJ2-1; perhaps TRBD1 as D (6 bases). This sequence was found in a woman aged 18-29 years with Graves' ophthalmopathy. Sequencing was performed on blood. This CDR3 reads CASSENRVEQFF. In nucleotides, the CDR3 is TGTGCCAGCAGTGAGAACAGGGTTGAGCAGTTCTTC.